This T cell receptor beta chain emerged from a study of OX40 agonist ivuxolimab in advanced cancers. Sequenced by immunoSEQ multiplex PCR; TCRdb stores in-frame clones only, minus some. The sample consists of 75,000 to 90,000 clones, roughly 92% of them appearing once. This material consisted of CD4+ or CD8+ T cells sorted from blood, taken in a trial of the OX40 agonist ivuxolimab. The sequence derives from an adult with an advanced solid tumor such as melanoma, head and neck, liver or kidney cancer.

The CDR3: CASTNRGTQYGYTF. In nucleotides, the CDR3 is TGTGCCAGTACCAATAGAGGTACTCAATATGGCTACACCTTC. This chain connects TRBV19 to TRBJ1-2; no reliable D call. The CDR3 is 14 amino acids. V was clipped by 7 bases and J by 5 bases, with 17 bases between them. The germline V gene has CDR1 LNHDA and CDR2 SQIVND (reference sequence).